These 17 T cell receptor beta chains were sequenced from one sample in a study of T cell responses to AZD1222 COVID-19 vaccine. The assay was immunoSEQ multiplex PCR, and TCRdb's table has in-frame clones only and misses some. The sample contains fewer than 200,000 clones, roughly 94% of which appear only once. The sample was peripheral blood, taken 28 days after the second AZD1222 dose. These receptors originate from an adult who received the AZD1222 COVID-19 vaccine.

This chain uses TRBV6-4 with TRBJ1-2, with unresolved D. V was cut by 0 bases and J by 6 bases, with 17 bases left in between. Germline CDR1 is MRHNA and CDR2 is SNTAGT. The CDR3 is 16 amino acids. DNA of the CDR3: TGTGCCAGCAGTGACTCGATGACAAGCCCCGGCAATGGCTACACCTTC. The encoded protein is CASSDSMTSPGNGYTF.

CDR3 protein: CASSLAGANTEAFF. The CDR3 DNA follows: TGCGCCAGCAGCTTGGCAGGGGCTAACACTGAAGCTTTCTTT. The chain combines TRBV5-1 with TRBJ1-1; a possible D gene is TRBD1 (6 bases). The CDR3 is made up of 14 amino acids. The V gene lost 0 bases and the J gene lost 2 bases, with 8 bases spanning the gap. In germline, CDR1 is SGHRS, CDR2 YFSETQ.

The rearrangement joins TRBV5-1 to TRBJ2-3; D unresolved. The CDR3 is made up of 15 amino acids. Per germline, CDR1 SGHRS and CDR2 YFSETQ. Trimming took off 0 bases at V and 8 bases at J, with 16 bases between the two ends. CDR3 amino acids: CASSLEAGSTSTQYF. In DNA form, the CDR3 reads TGCGCCAGCAGCTTGGAAGCAGGAAGTACCAGTACGCAGTATTTT.

The gene calls are TRBV2 and TRBJ2-5, with a possible D match to TRBD2 (5 bases). Deletions cut 6 bases from V and 0 bases from J, with 14 bases between. CDR3 size: 15 residues. Looked up from germline, CDR1 is SNHLY and CDR2 is FYNNEI. The CDR3 spells CASRNIRENQETQYF. The CDR3 DNA reads TGTGCCAGCAGGAATATCCGGGAAAACCAAGAGACCCAGTACTTC.

V usage is TRBV7-3 and J usage is TRBJ2-6; D could derive from TRBD1 or TRBD2 (5 bases each). This CDR3 is 15 amino acids long. Deletions cut 0 bases from V and 4 bases from J, with 7 bases between. Germline CDR1 reads SGHTA; CDR2 reads FQGTGA. This CDR3 reads CASSLTRGGANVLTF. In nucleotides, the CDR3 is TGTGCCAGCAGCTTAACGAGGGGAGGGGCCAACGTCCTGACTTTC.

The rearrangement uses TRBV24-1 and TRBJ2-1; D ambiguous. The V and J ends lost 2 bases and 14 bases respectively, with 9 bases between them. This CDR3 has 11 amino acids. Per the germline V gene, CDR1 is KGHDR and CDR2 is SFDVKD. The CDR3 DNA is TGTGCCACCAGTGATTCAAGACGGGAGTTCTTC. It translates to CATSDSRREFF.

This sequence joins TRBV7-9 and TRBJ1-1; perhaps TRBD1 as D (5 bases). Germline loops: CDR1 SEHNR, CDR2 FQNEAQ (reference sequence). The CDR3 covers 15 residues. V lost 3 bases and J lost 3, with 14 bases in between. The CDR3 DNA is TGTGCCAGCAGCTTCGGAGACCGGGGGGACACTGAAGCTTTCTTT. As protein: CASSFGDRGDTEAFF.

The CDR3 region has the DNA TGTGCCAGCAGCTTAGTTTCTCCCAGGGGGCGATCAGAGACCCAGTACTTC. Translating it yields CASSLVSPRGRSETQYF. The rearrangement uses TRBV7-6 and TRBJ2-5; 8 bases line up with TRBD1. The CDR3 loop spans 17 amino acids. The V segment lost 1 base and the J segment 4 bases; nucleotides outside the gene matches: 11. Germline CDR1 reads SGHVS; CDR2 reads FNYEAQ.

The rearrangement links TRBV11-3 to TRBJ2-5, with D unclear. Germline assignment: CDR1 SGHNT and CDR2 YENEEA. There are 15 residues in the CDR3. Trimming shortened V by 1 base and J by 0 bases, and 9 bases separated the two germline ends. The CDR3 here is CASSLGQTYQETQYF. CDR3 coding DNA: TGTGCCAGCAGCTTAGGCCAGACGTACCAAGAGACCCAGTACTTC.

This chain joins TRBV5-5 and TRBJ1-5, with 7 bases matching TRBD1. This CDR3 spans 15 amino acids. After removal of 1 base from V and 3 bases from J, the junction contained 4 bases not matched to a gene. Germline V gives CDR1 SGHKS, CDR2 YYEKEE (reference sequence). The CDR3 sequence: CASSLRTGNNQPQHF. For the CDR3, the DNA is TGTGCCAGCAGCTTGCGGACAGGTAACAATCAGCCCCAGCATTTT.

This sequence joins TRBV19 and TRBJ1-1; tentatively, D is TRBD1 (6 bases). Deletions cut 7 bases from V and 4 bases from J, with 10 bases between. The CDR3 length is 12 residues. Germline lookup yields CDR1 LNHDA and CDR2 SQIVND (reference sequence). CDR3 sequence (DNA): TGTGCCAGTACCAGGGGTTTCACTGAAGCTTTCTTT. Protein: CASTRGFTEAFF.

The chain uses TRBV4-3 and TRBJ1-2; perhaps TRBD1 as D (5 bases). This CDR3 is 16 amino acids long. Trimming left V 0 bases short and J 8 bases short, with 19 bases between. Germline loops: CDR1 LGHNA, CDR2 YSLEER. The CDR3 here is CASSQEYSQGTGGYTF. The CDR3 region has the DNA TGCGCCAGCAGCCAAGAATACTCGCAGGGCACCGGGGGCTACACCTTC.

This clone was recorded a few times. J is TRBJ2-5 and V is TRBV4-3, with no clear D. Germline V gene sequence: CDR1 LGHNA, CDR2 YSLEER. Trimming left V 0 bases short and J 5 bases short, with 19 bases between. The CDR3 covers 17 residues. The CDR3 protein is CASSQDYDRGDGETQYF. The CDR3 coding sequence is TGCGCCAGCAGCCAAGACTATGATCGTGGGGATGGGGAGACCCAGTACTTC.

The rearrangement joins TRBV7-9 to TRBJ2-7; 8 nucleotides line up with TRBD2. Germline V gene sequence: CDR1 SEHNR, CDR2 FQNEAQ (reference sequence). The ends lost 4 bases at V and 2 bases at J; junction bases unmatched: 10. This CDR3 spans 16 amino acids. The CDR3 DNA is TGTGCCAGCAGCTCCCGGGGGGGAATTGGGGCCTACGAGCAGTACTTC. Its protein is CASSSRGGIGAYEQYF.

The chain joins TRBV18 to TRBJ1-2, with 8 bases that match TRBD1. This CDR3 is 17 amino acids long. V gave up 3 bases and J gave up 2 bases; unmatched junction bases: 11. Germline V gene lookup returns CDR1 KGHSH and CDR2 LQKENI. As DNA, the CDR3 is TGTGCCAGCTCACCGGGGCCAGGGGGCGCCGGAAACTATGGCTACACCTTC. Its translation: CASSPGPGGAGNYGYTF. Full variable domain (rest looked up from reference TRBV18 and TRBJ1-2): NAGVMQNPRHLVRRRGQEARLRCSPMKGHSHVYWYRQLPEEGLKFMVYLQKENIIDESGMPKERFSAEFPKEGPSILRIQQVVRGDSAAYFCASSPGPGGAGNYGYTFGSGTRLTVV.

The CDR3 is CASSQDQRGGPSTDTQYF. CDR3 bases: TGTGCCAGCAGCCAAGATCAGCGGGGGGGCCCGAGCACAGATACGCAGTATTTT. The V call is TRBV3-1 (or the pseudogene TRBV3-2), the J call TRBJ2-3, with TRBD2 identical over 10 bases. The germline gives CDR1 LGHDT, CDR2 YNNKEL (reference sequence). The trim removed 0 bases at V and 0 bases at J, leaving 6 bases unmatched. The CDR3 is 18 residues long.

This clone was seen just once. CDR3 bases: TGTGCCAGCTCACCCGGACAGCAAGAGACCCAGTACTTC. Residues: CASSPGQQETQYF. V gene TRBV18 combines with J gene TRBJ2-5, with a possible D match to TRBD1 (6 bases). Trimming pared 3 bases from V and 2 bases from J, leaving 7 bases between. This CDR3 region has 13 residues. Germline-derived CDR1 and CDR2 are KGHSH and LQKENI. The full variable domain, with the rest looked up from reference TRBV18 and TRBJ2-5, is NAGVMQNPRHLVRRRGQEARLRCSPMKGHSHVYWYRQLPEEGLKFMVYLQKENIIDESGMPKERFSAEFPKEGPSILRIQQVVRGDSAAYFCASSPGQQETQYFGPGTRLLVL.